A single sample gave rise to the 24 T cell receptor beta chains below, sequenced in a study of blood T cell repertoires in COVID-19. The repertoire was sequenced with immunoSEQ multiplex PCR; TCRdb's copy has only in-frame clones and lacks some. The data show about 240,000 clones, with approximately 78% seen just once and about an eighth held by the top ten. Material for sequencing was peripheral blood. The receptors were sampled from an older woman with active or convalescent COVID-19.

This chain links TRBV15 with TRBJ1-5; 7 nucleotides align to TRBD1. V was clipped by 4 bases and J by 4 bases; unmatched bases: 1. In germline, CDR1 is LNHNV, CDR2 YYDKDF (reference sequence). The CDR3 spans 13 residues. DNA for the CDR3: TGTGCCACCAGCACGACAGGGAATCAGCCCCAGCATTTT. Encoded protein: CATSTTGNQPQHF.

V and J are TRBV6-5 and TRBJ1-5; no clear D. The CDR3 loop spans 13 amino acids. Germline assignment: CDR1 MNHEY and CDR2 SVGAGI. The ends were cut back, 10 bases at V and 5 bases at J, with 15 bases in the middle. The CDR3 loop reads CATPLDRDQPQHF. The CDR3 DNA sequence: TGTGCCACCCCTCTTGACCGGGATCAGCCCCAGCATTTT.

This clone has at least ten counts. The rearrangement uses TRBV15 and TRBJ2-1; weak D call: TRBD1 (6 bases). Per germline, CDR1 LNHNV and CDR2 YYDKDF (reference sequence). V was pared by 0 bases and J by 0 bases, with 12 bases between. The CDR3 has 17 amino acids. The CDR3 sequence is CATSRDDRIGSYNEQFF. CDR3 sequence (DNA): TGTGCCACCAGCAGAGATGACAGGATCGGCTCCTACAATGAGCAGTTCTTC.

J is TRBJ1-1 and V is TRBV27; D may be TRBD1 (5 bases). V dropped 8 bases and J dropped 4 bases, with 11 bases sitting between them. The germline CDR1 and CDR2 sequences are MNHEY and SMNVEV (reference sequence). The CDR3 extends over 12 amino acids. As DNA, the CDR3 is TGTGCCAGCCGAACCGGGGGCACTGAAGCTTTCTTT. It translates to CASRTGGTEAFF.

This clone was picked up a small number of times. The chain joins TRBV6-1 to TRBJ1-2, with 7 bases that match TRBD1. V lost 0 bases, J lost 2 bases, and 12 bases stayed unmatched. The germline gives CDR1 MNHNS, CDR2 SASEGT. The CDR3 runs to 18 residues. CDR3: CASSEARDSFMGNYGYTF. DNA of the CDR3: TGTGCCAGCAGTGAAGCGCGGGACAGTTTCATGGGAAACTATGGCTACACCTTC.

The CDR3 protein is CASSSTGYTDTQYF. The CDR3 bases are TGTGCCAGCAGCTCTACAGGATACACAGATACGCAGTATTTT. This chain connects TRBV7-3 to TRBJ2-3, with D tentatively TRBD1 (5 bases). Germline V CDR1 and CDR2: SGHTA, FQGTGA. The CDR3 length is 14 residues. V was shortened by 4 bases and J by 2 bases, with 10 bases between the two germline ends.

This chain connects TRBV3-1 (or the pseudogene TRBV3-2) to TRBJ2-5; 9 bases are shared with TRBD2. Germline loops: CDR1 LGHDT, CDR2 YNNKEL (reference sequence). V gave up 5 bases and J gave up 5 bases; unmatched junction bases: 9. This CDR3 is built from 15 residues. DNA for the CDR3: TGTGCCAGCAGCGGCTCGACTAGCGGATCGGAGACCCAGTACTTC. Translation gives CASSGSTSGSETQYF.

There are a few counts of this clone. V gene TRBV6-5 combines with J gene TRBJ2-2; 7 bases map to TRBD2. This CDR3 is 14 amino acids long. Germline V lookup: CDR1 MNHEY, CDR2 SVGAGI. Trimming took 7 bases from V and 3 from J; bases not matched to a gene: 5. The CDR3 protein is CASTTGGYTGELFF. As DNA, the CDR3 is TGTGCCAGCACCACGGGGGGATACACCGGGGAGCTGTTTTTT.

The chain couples TRBV10-3 to TRBJ1-1, with no clear D. V dropped 5 bases and J dropped 1 base, with 8 bases sitting between them. The CDR3 spans 13 residues. Germline V gene data show CDR1 as ENHRY and CDR2 as SYGVKD. Here the CDR3 DNA reads TGTGCCATCAGTACCGACTCGAACACTGAAGCTTTCTTT. Residues: CAISTDSNTEAFF.

The chain couples TRBV7-2 to TRBJ1-4; no firm D call. The germline V and J ends were trimmed by 2 bases and 7 bases, with 11 bases remaining between them. The CDR3 sequence is 14 residues long. Germline lookup yields CDR1 SGHTA and CDR2 FQGNSA. Here the CDR3 reads CASSLNWAGEKLFF. CDR3 in DNA: TGTGCCAGCAGCTTAAACTGGGCTGGTGAAAAACTGTTTTTT.

The chain joins TRBV27 to TRBJ2-7; a weak D match, TRBD2 (6 bases). The V and J ends lost 5 bases and 5 bases respectively, with 13 bases between them. This CDR3 is built from 13 residues. Germline CDR1 and CDR2: MNHEY and SMNVEV (reference sequence). The CDR3 loop is CASSLRRGHEQYF. DNA of the CDR3: TGTGCCAGCAGTCTTAGGAGGGGTCACGAGCAGTACTTC.

The rearrangement uses TRBV5-6 and TRBJ2-1, with 9 bases identical to TRBD2. V shed 0 bases and J 4 bases; nucleotides not matched to a gene: 2. Germline CDR1 SGHDT, CDR2 YYEEEE. The CDR3 totals 15 residues. The CDR3 region is CASSLGAGGYNEQFF. CDR3 DNA: TGTGCCAGCAGCTTGGGGGCGGGAGGGTACAATGAGCAGTTCTTC.

The V call is TRBV3-1 (or the pseudogene TRBV3-2), the J call TRBJ2-7; 7 bases align to TRBD1. V was clipped by 3 bases and J by 1 base; unmatched bases: 6. CDR3 length: 15 residues. The germline V gene encodes CDR1 LGHDT and CDR2 YNNKEL (reference sequence). The CDR3 nucleotides are TGTGCCAGCAGCCAGATGGACAGGTCGTCCTACGAGCAGTACTTC. This encodes CASSQMDRSSYEQYF.

This chain uses TRBV28 with TRBJ1-1; possible D gene TRBD1, 5 bases. V lost 4 bases, J lost 10 bases, and 19 bases lay in between. The CDR3 has 14 amino acids. The germline V gene encodes CDR1 MDHEN and CDR2 SYDVKM. CDR3 residues: CASSWGRQFDRAFF. Written as DNA, the CDR3 is TGTGCCAGCAGTTGGGGTAGACAGTTTGATAGAGCTTTCTTT. The whole variable domain, filled in from reference TRBV28 and TRBJ1-1, reads DVKVTQSSRYLVKRTGEKVFLECVQDMDHENMFWYRQDPGLGLRLIYFSYDVKMKEKGDIPEGYSVSREKKERFSLILESASTNQTSMYLCASSWGRQFDRAFFGQGTRLTVV.

This clone was counted only a few times. This rearrangement joins TRBV19 to TRBJ1-5; D possibly corresponds to TRBD1 (6 bases). The V end was cut by 7 bases, the J end by 2 bases, with 24 bases between. CDR3 size: 18 residues. The germline gives CDR1 LNHDA, CDR2 SQIVND (reference sequence). CDR3 loop: CASNGDMGSLWGNQPQHF. CDR3 DNA: TGTGCCAGTAACGGGGACATGGGTTCCCTTTGGGGCAATCAGCCCCAGCATTTT.

This clone appeared once. The chain is built from TRBV2 and TRBJ1-2, with 8 nucleotides matching TRBD1. Germline-derived CDR1 and CDR2 are SNHLY and FYNNEI. V was clipped by 5 bases and J by 2 bases; unmatched bases: 1. This CDR3 comprises 13 residues. CDR3 DNA sequence: TGTGCCAGCAGTAGGACAGGGAACTATGGCTACACCTTC. This codes for CASSRTGNYGYTF.

The rearrangement joins TRBV6-6 to TRBJ1-1; possible D gene TRBD1, 6 bases. CDR3 length equals 15 residues. V shed 6 bases and J shed 1 base, with 15 bases lying between them. Per germline, CDR1 MNHNY and CDR2 SVGAGI (reference sequence). The CDR3, as DNA: TGTGCCAGCAGGACCGGACAGACTTGGAACACTGAAGCTTTCTTT. This codes for CASRTGQTWNTEAFF.

This chain uses TRBV24-1 with TRBJ2-7, with a possible D match to TRBD2 (6 bases). V lost 1 base and J lost 1, with 10 bases in between. The CDR3 is made up of 15 amino acids. Germline CDR1 and CDR2: KGHDR and SFDVKD. Here the CDR3 DNA reads TGTGCCACCAGTGATTTTGGCGGGGCGTCCTACGAGCAGTACTTC. Its protein is CATSDFGGASYEQYF.

The V call is TRBV6-4, the J call TRBJ2-5, with 9 bases fitting TRBD2. Germline-derived CDR1 and CDR2 are MRHNA and SNTAGT. V was pared by 2 bases and J by 2 bases, with 9 bases of the junction left unmatched. The CDR3 has 17 amino acids. This CDR3 is CASSDEVAGAPQETQYF. In DNA form, the CDR3 reads TGTGCCAGCAGTGACGAGGTAGCGGGGGCCCCACAAGAGACCCAGTACTTC.

The chain recombines TRBV6-4 with TRBJ1-1; D possibly corresponds to TRBD1 (5 bases). The CDR3 sequence is 14 residues long. Germline CDR1 reads MRHNA; CDR2 reads SNTAGT. Trimming cost V 5 bases and J 5 bases, with 15 bases left between them. CDR3 sequence: CASSKGQGGTEAFF. The CDR3 nucleotides read TGTGCCAGCAGTAAGGGGCAGGGAGGAACTGAAGCTTTCTTT.

V and J are TRBV19 and TRBJ2-6; 11 bases are a match to TRBD1. J gave up 0 bases and V 5 bases, and 6 bases lay outside the gene matches. The CDR3 covers 18 residues. Germline values: CDR1 LNHDA, CDR2 SQIVND (reference sequence). Written as DNA, the CDR3 is TGTGCCAGTAGTCCACGGACAGGGGGCTTCTCTGGGGCCAACGTCCTGACTTTC. Residues: CASSPRTGGFSGANVLTF.

The V gene is TRBV7-2, the J gene TRBJ1-6; D possibly corresponds to TRBD1 (5 bases). V gave up 5 bases and J gave up 3 bases, with 11 bases separating them. Germline V gene data show CDR1 as SGHTA and CDR2 as FQGNSA. The CDR3 totals 15 residues. CDR3 sequence: CASSPQGDYNSPLHF. As DNA, the CDR3 is TGTGCCAGCAGCCCCCAAGGGGACTATAATTCACCCCTCCACTTT.

This clone has more than one count but fewer than ten. The chain combines TRBV7-2 with TRBJ1-2; a weak D match, TRBD1 (6 bases). The germline V gene has CDR1 SGHTA and CDR2 FQGNSA. With 2 bases removed from V and 5 bases from J, the gap between germline ends came to 15 bases. This CDR3 region has 15 residues. The CDR3 nucleotides are TGTGCCAGCAGCTTAAGGGCCGACAGGTCTTATGGCTACACCTTC. This encodes CASSLRADRSYGYTF.

CDR3 nucleotides: TGCAGCGTGGAACGGGGGACAGGGGGCGCAGATACGCAGTATTTT. Translated: CSVERGTGGADTQYF. The chain recombines TRBV29-1 with TRBJ2-3; 12 nucleotides agree with TRBD1. This CDR3 is built from 15 residues. CDR1 SQVTM and CDR2 ANQGSEA come from the germline V gene. The V gene end was trimmed by 6 bases and the J gene end by 4 bases; junction bases not matched to a gene: 8.